The clone carrying this TCR beta chain came up a few times. TCRdb reprocessed the 5' RACE reads via MiXCR and lists one record per CDR3 protein. The repertoire consists of some 450,000 distinct CDR3 sequences, with 20% occurring once and the leading ten covering 7.5% to 10%. The CDR3 sequence is 19 residues long. The V gene's germline CDR1 is SGHVS and CDR2 FQNEAQ. V was clipped by 5 bases and J by 0 bases; unmatched bases: 9. This sample was taken from a study of T-cell memory formation after mild COVID-19. Study summary: Clusters were largely donor specific.

This rearrangement joins TRBV7-8 to TRBJ2-1, with 14 positions matching TRBD2. Sample: PBMCs or a T cell subset sorted from them (not recorded which). The TCR sequence derives from an adult woman who had mild COVID-19 (a few samples of this study predate the infection). Cell type and time point are not known. The CDR3 here is CASSLTGTSGSSSYNEQFF. CDR3 bases: TGTGCCAGCAGCCTGACCGGGACTAGCGGGAGCAGCTCCTACAATGAGCAGTTCTTC.